Below are 5 T cell receptor beta chains sequenced from a single sample in a study of cytomegalovirus exposure and HLA in healthy donors. With 60 Vbeta and 13 Jbeta primers, the PCR was carried out. Using immunoSEQ multiplex PCR, the repertoire was profiled, and TCRdb retains in-frame clones only, with some absent. This sample's table reports around 70,000 clones. The source material was PBMCs. All receptors come from a female donor in good health and CMV-seropositive.

V gene TRBV4-1 combines with J gene TRBJ2-3, with a tentative D call TRBD2 (6 bases). Germline V gene lookup returns CDR1 MGHRA and CDR2 YSYEKL. CDR3 size: 16 residues. V was cut by 2 bases and J by 3 bases, with 15 bases left in between. The CDR3 bases are TGCGCCAGCAGCCAAAATGGGGCGGGGAGTACAGATACGCAGTATTTT. Protein: CASSQNGAGSTDTQYF.

This chain links TRBV7-8 with TRBJ2-4, with 10 bases that match TRBD1. V gave up 1 base and J gave up 10 bases; unmatched junction bases: 4. Germline V lookup: CDR1 SGHVS, CDR2 FQNEAQ. The CDR3 spans 14 residues. CDR3 amino acids: CASSLGTGGTIQYF. DNA for the CDR3: TGTGCCAGCAGCTTAGGGACAGGGGGGACTATTCAGTACTTC. The variable domain in full, completed from reference TRBV7-8 and TRBJ2-4, reads GAGVSQSPRYKVAKRGQDVALRCDPISGHVSLFWYQQALGQGPEFLTYFQNEAQLDKSGLPSDRFFAERPEGSVSTLKIQRTQQEDSAVYLCASSLGTGGTIQYFGAGTRLSVL.

The chain recombines TRBV28 with TRBJ2-1; D gene ambiguous. The germline V and J ends were trimmed by 6 bases and 3 bases, with 6 bases remaining between them. CDR1 and CDR2 from the germline V gene are MDHEN and SYDVKM. The CDR3 is 12 amino acids. The CDR3 is CASSRGYNEQFF. As DNA, the CDR3 is TGTGCCAGCAGCAGAGGCTACAATGAGCAGTTCTTC.

The chain links TRBV27 to TRBJ2-1; 9 bases line up with TRBD2. The ends lost 3 bases at V and 5 bases at J; junction bases unmatched: 5. CDR3 length equals 15 residues. CDR1 is MNHEY, CDR2 SMNVEV, per germline (reference sequence). The CDR3 nucleotides read TGTGCCAGCAGTTTGCGGGAGGGCCTCGACAATGAGCAGTTCTTC. This encodes CASSLREGLDNEQFF.

V usage is TRBV30 and J usage is TRBJ2-3; 8 bases match TRBD2. The CDR3 runs 14 residues. V was pared by 5 bases and J by 0 bases, with 4 bases of the junction left unmatched. Germline CDR1 GTSNPN, CDR2 SVGIG (reference sequence). The chain's CDR3 is CAWRPSGSTDTQYF. The CDR3 bases are TGTGCCTGGCGGCCTAGCGGGAGCACAGATACGCAGTATTTT.